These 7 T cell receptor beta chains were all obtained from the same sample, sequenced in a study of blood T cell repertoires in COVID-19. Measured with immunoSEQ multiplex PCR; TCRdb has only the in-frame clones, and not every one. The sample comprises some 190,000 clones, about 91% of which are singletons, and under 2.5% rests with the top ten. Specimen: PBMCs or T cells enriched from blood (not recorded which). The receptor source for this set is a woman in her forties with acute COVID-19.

In DNA form, the CDR3 reads TGTGCCAGTAGCTCGGGGGGGACTAGCGGGAGCTATGAGCAGTTCTTC. Its protein is CASSSGGTSGSYEQFF. V and J are TRBV19 and TRBJ2-1; 14 positions match TRBD2. CDR3 size: 16 residues. V lost 6 bases to trimming and J lost 8 bases; unmatched junction nucleotides: 9. Germline CDR1 is LNHDA and CDR2 is SQIVND (reference sequence).

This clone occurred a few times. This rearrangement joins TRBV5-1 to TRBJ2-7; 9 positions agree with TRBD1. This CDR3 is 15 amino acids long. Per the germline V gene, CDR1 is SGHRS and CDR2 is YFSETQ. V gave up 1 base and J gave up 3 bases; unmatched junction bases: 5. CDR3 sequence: CASSLPGQGSYEQYF. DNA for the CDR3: TGCGCCAGCAGCTTGCCGGGACAGGGTAGCTACGAGCAGTACTTC.

CDR3: CASSTSYRDSIQYF. The CDR3 DNA sequence: TGTGCCAGCAGTACATCCTACAGGGATAGCATTCAGTACTTC. The rearrangement uses TRBV6-5 and TRBJ2-4, with D perhaps matching TRBD1 (6 bases). Trimming stripped 5 bases from V and 9 bases from J, with 17 bases between. Germline V lookup: CDR1 MNHEY, CDR2 SVGAGI. The CDR3 runs to 14 residues.

CDR3 DNA: TGTGCCAGCAGCTCCCTACTAGCGGATCTTCCTCCGGGCGGGGAGCTGTTTTTT. This sequence encodes CASSSLLADLPPGGELFF. The chain joins TRBV11-3 to TRBJ2-2; 8 bases align to TRBD2. Germline CDR1 and CDR2: SGHNT and YENEEA. The length of the CDR3 is 18 residues. V dropped 4 bases and J dropped 7; count of bases not matched to a gene: 17.

CDR3 protein: CASSTGTSGGYNEQFF. The DNA for the CDR3 is TGTGCCAGTAGTACCGGGACTAGCGGGGGCTACAATGAGCAGTTCTTC. The chain couples TRBV19 to TRBJ2-1; 14 bases line up with TRBD2. This CDR3 comprises 16 residues. Germline V gene sequence: CDR1 LNHDA, CDR2 SQIVND (reference sequence). The V gene end was trimmed by 4 bases and the J gene end by 3 bases; junction bases not matched to a gene: 2.

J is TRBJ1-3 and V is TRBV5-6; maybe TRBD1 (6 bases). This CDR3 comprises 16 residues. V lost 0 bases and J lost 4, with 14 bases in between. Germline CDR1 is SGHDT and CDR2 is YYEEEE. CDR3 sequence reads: CASSLARTAFGNTIYF. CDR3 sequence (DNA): TGTGCCAGCAGCTTGGCCCGGACAGCCTTCGGAAACACCATATATTTT.

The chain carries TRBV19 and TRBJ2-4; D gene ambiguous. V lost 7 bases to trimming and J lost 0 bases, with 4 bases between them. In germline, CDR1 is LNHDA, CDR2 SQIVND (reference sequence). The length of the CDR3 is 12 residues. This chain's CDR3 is CASTVAKNIQYF. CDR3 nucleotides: TGTGCCAGTACAGTAGCCAAAAACATTCAGTACTTC. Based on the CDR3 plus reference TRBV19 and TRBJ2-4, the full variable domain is DGGITQSPKYLFRKEGQNVTLSCEQNLNHDAMYWYRQDPGQGLRLIYYSQIVNDFQKGDIAEGYSVSREKKESFPLTVTSAQKNPTAFYLCASTVAKNIQYFGAGTRLSVL.